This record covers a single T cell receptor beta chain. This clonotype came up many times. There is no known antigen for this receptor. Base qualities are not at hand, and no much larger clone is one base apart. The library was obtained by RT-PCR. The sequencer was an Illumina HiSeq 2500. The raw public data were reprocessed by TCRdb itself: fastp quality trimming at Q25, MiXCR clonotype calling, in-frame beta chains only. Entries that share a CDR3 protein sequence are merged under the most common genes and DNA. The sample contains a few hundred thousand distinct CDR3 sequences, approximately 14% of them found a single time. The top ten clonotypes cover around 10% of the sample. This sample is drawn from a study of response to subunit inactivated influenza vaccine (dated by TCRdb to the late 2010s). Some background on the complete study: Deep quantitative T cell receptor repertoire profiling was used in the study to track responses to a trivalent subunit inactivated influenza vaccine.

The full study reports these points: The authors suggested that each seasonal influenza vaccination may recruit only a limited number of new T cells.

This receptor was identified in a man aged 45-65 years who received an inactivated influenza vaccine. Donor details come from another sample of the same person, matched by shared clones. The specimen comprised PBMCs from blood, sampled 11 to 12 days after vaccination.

The CDR3 protein: CASSLDFETQYF. The nucleotide sequence is TGCGCCAGCAGCTTGGATTTCGAGACCCAGTACTTC. The chain joins TRBV5-1 to TRBJ2-5, with no confident D gene call. V is clipped by 0 bases and J by 5 bases, and the sequence between their germline boundaries is 5 bases long. From a lookup of the germline V gene, CDR1 and CDR2 are SGHRS and YFSETQ. The CDR3 contains 12 residues, cysteine and phenylalanine counted. Of all the DNA, just the CDR3 is kept, 36 bases in frame from base 1.